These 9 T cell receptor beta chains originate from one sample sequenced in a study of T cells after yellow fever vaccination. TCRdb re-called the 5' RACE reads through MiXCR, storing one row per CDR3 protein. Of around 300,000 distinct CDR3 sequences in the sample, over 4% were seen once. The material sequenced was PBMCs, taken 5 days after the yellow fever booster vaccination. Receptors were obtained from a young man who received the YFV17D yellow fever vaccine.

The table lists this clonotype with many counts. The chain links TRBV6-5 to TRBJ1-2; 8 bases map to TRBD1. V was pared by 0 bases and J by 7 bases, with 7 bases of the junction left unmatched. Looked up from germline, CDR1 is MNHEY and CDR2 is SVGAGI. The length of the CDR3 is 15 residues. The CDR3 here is CASSYSPLDRAGYTF. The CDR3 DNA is TGTGCCAGCAGTTACTCCCCGCTGGACAGGGCTGGCTACACCTTC.

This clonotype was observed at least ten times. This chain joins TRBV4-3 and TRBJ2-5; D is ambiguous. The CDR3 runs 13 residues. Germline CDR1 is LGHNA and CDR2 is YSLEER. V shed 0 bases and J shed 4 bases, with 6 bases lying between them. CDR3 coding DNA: TGCGCCAGCAGCCAAGATTGGTTAGAGACCCAGTACTTC. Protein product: CASSQDWLETQYF.

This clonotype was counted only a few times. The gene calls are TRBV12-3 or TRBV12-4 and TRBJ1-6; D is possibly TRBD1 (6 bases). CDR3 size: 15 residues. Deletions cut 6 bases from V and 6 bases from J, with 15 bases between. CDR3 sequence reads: CASSKGQGTNSPLHF. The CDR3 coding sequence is TGTGCCAGCAGCAAAGGGCAGGGGACTAATTCACCCCTCCACTTT.

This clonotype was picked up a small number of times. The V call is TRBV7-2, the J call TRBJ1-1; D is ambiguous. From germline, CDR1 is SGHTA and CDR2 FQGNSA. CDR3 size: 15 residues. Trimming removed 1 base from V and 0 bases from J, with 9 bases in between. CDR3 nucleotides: TGTGCCAGCAGCTTAGGAACGAATTTGAACACTGAAGCTTTCTTT. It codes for CASSLGTNLNTEAFF.

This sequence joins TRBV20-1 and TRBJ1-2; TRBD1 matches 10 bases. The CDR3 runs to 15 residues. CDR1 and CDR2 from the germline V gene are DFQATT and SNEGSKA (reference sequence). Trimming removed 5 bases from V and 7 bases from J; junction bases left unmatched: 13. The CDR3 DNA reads TGCAGTGCTTCACCACCGGGACAGGGGAAAAGTGGCTACACCTTC. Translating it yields CSASPPGQGKSGYTF.

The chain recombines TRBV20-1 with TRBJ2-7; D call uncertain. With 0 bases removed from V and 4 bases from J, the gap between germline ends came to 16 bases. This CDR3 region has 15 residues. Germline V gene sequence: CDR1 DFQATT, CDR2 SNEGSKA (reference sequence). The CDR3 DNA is TGCAGTGCTAGAGATTGGTTTGCGGTGCCTTACGAGCAGTACTTC. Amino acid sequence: CSARDWFAVPYEQYF.

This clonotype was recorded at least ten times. CDR3 in amino acids: CASSESDRGKSPLHF. The CDR3 DNA is TGTGCCAGCAGCGAAAGCGACAGGGGAAAATCACCCCTCCACTTT. The J gene is TRBJ1-6, the V gene TRBV11-2; TRBD1 agrees at 8 bases. This CDR3 contains 15 residues. Trimming took 5 bases from V and 10 from J; bases not matched to a gene: 10. Per the germline V gene, CDR1 is SGHAT and CDR2 is FQNNGV.

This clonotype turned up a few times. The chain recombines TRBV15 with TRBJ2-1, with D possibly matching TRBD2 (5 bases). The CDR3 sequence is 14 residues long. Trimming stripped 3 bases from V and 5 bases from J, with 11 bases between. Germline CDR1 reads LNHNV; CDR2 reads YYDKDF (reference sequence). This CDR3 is CATSSRRADNEQFF. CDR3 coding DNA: TGTGCCACCAGCAGCCGGAGAGCGGACAATGAGCAGTTCTTC.

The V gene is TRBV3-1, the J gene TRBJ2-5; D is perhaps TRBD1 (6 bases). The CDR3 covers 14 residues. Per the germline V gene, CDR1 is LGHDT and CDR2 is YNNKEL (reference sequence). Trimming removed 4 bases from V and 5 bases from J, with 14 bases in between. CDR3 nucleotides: TGTGCCAGCAGCCCCGGGACACCTGGGGAGACCCAGTACTTC. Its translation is CASSPGTPGETQYF.